Described below is a single TCR beta chain sequence and its context. Its antigen is currently unknown. This CDR3 is 14 amino acids long. Germline CDR1 reads SGHNT; CDR2 reads YYREEE (reference sequence). After removal of 4 bases from V and 6 bases from J, the junction contained 4 bases not matched to a gene. This entry comes from a study of beta chain features in type 1 diabetes. Across the whole study: The study found patients and healthy donors alike in age, gender and cell yields.

Sorting of CD4+ naive, central memory, regulatory and stem cell-like memory cells was performed via CD45RO/CCR7/CD25/CD127/CD95/CD27. The study's findings and limits: Short templates might get an advantage during PCR, and this would be equal in patients and controls.

Expressed TCRB transcripts were sequenced after all isolated RNA was converted to cDNA. The table came from immunoSEQ multiplex PCR; TCRdb's copy has only in-frame clones and leaves some out. The sample lists about 180,000 clones, 10% to 15% occurring once. The sample consisted of central memory CD4+ T cells from blood. V gene TRBV5-4 combines with J gene TRBJ2-4, with 10 bases lining up with TRBD2. The sequence was obtained from a woman aged 18-29 years in good health. The CDR3 nucleotides read TGTGCCAGCAGCGTCACTAGCGGGGTAAACATTCAGTACTTC. Translating gives CASSVTSGVNIQYF.